The 15 T cell receptor beta chains listed next were all sequenced from one sample in a study of shared T cell receptors in the human thymus. The protocol was immunoSEQ multiplex PCR, while the TCRdb copy is restricted to in-frame clones and leaves out a portion. This table holds around 730,000 clones, approximately 83% found once. This same sample was also part of a study on human thymus T cells.

Sequenced input: thymocytes. The origin of the receptors is a girl under three years old with a congenital heart defect.

The rearrangement joins TRBV6-4 to TRBJ2-7, with D perhaps matching TRBD2 (7 bases). Germline V lookup: CDR1 MRHNA, CDR2 SNTAGT. This CDR3 is 16 amino acids long. The V gene lost 3 bases and the J gene lost 5 bases, with 20 bases spanning the gap. This CDR3 is CASSEGGGTTAHEQYF. CDR3 DNA: TGTGCCAGCAGTGAAGGGGGTGGGACTACCGCCCACGAGCAGTACTTC.

This rearrangement joins TRBV7-6 to TRBJ2-7, with 10 bases identical to TRBD1. Per the germline V gene, CDR1 is SGHVS and CDR2 is FNYEAQ. V lost 4 bases and J lost 2; bases outside the gene matches: 5. The CDR3 spans 15 residues. The CDR3 loop reads CASSSRTGGTYEQYF. For the CDR3, the DNA is TGTGCCAGCAGCTCGCGGACAGGGGGAACCTACGAGCAGTACTTC.

This rearrangement joins TRBV5-4 to TRBJ1-3; 10 bases align to TRBD1. Germline V CDR1 and CDR2: SGHNT, YYREEE (reference sequence). V shed 4 bases, J shed 4 bases, and the junction held 14 bases outside the gene matches. The CDR3 length is 18 residues. This CDR3 is CASSIGGPPGQGGNTIYF. The CDR3 coding sequence is TGTGCCAGCAGCATTGGTGGGCCGCCGGGACAGGGGGGAAACACCATATATTTT.

The V call is TRBV4-1, the J call TRBJ2-7; D is possibly TRBD1 (6 bases). Trimming took off 4 bases at V and 0 bases at J, with 13 bases between the two ends. Per the germline V gene, CDR1 is MGHRA and CDR2 is YSYEKL. This CDR3 has 15 residues. CDR3 amino acids: CASSRGQSNSYEQYF. In nucleotides, the CDR3 is TGCGCCAGCAGCCGTGGACAGTCCAACTCCTACGAGCAGTACTTC.

This clone was seen more than once but under ten times. The V gene is TRBV7-8, the J gene TRBJ2-5; the D gene is possibly TRBD1 (6 bases). This CDR3 is built from 15 residues. The V gene's germline CDR1 is SGHVS and CDR2 FQNEAQ. With 0 bases removed from V and 1 base from J, the gap between germline ends came to 9 bases. For the CDR3, the DNA is TGTGCCAGCAGCTTAGCAAGGGGGAGCCAAGAGACCCAGTACTTC. Translated, it gives CASSLARGSQETQYF.

The V gene is TRBV5-5, the J gene TRBJ1-1, with TRBD1 matching over 8 bases. The CDR3 is made up of 14 amino acids. Germline V gives CDR1 SGHKS, CDR2 YYEKEE (reference sequence). The trim removed 2 bases at V and 5 bases at J, leaving 5 bases unmatched. In DNA form, the CDR3 reads TGTGCCAGCAGCTTCTTAGGACAGGGAACTGAAGCTTTCTTT. Translating gives CASSFLGQGTEAFF.

Details on this clone: The junction differs from germline at one of its ends, possibly a read error. Within the sample, other DNA sequences also encode this same CDR3. V gene TRBV30 combines with J gene TRBJ1-6, with D tentatively TRBD1 (5 bases). This CDR3 is built from 14 residues. CDR1 is GTSNPN, CDR2 SVGIG, per germline (reference sequence). In DNA, the CDR3 is TGTGCCTGGAGTGTCGTACAGGATAATTCCCCCCTCCACTTT. Its protein product is CAWSVVQDNSPLHF.

The DNA of the CDR3 is TGTGCCAGCTCACCGTTCTTAACCCGACGGAGAGAAGCTTTCTTT. Translation gives CASSPFLTRRREAFF. The chain links TRBV18 to TRBJ1-1; D is unclear. The CDR3 covers 15 residues. Trimming pared 3 bases from V and 8 bases from J, leaving 19 bases between. CDR1 and CDR2 (germline): KGHSH, LQKENI. Filled out from reference TRBV18 and TRBJ1-1, the complete variable domain reads NAGVMQNPRHLVRRRGQEARLRCSPMKGHSHVYWYRQLPEEGLKFMVYLQKENIIDESGMPKERFSAEFPKEGPSILRIQQVVRGDSAAYFCASSPFLTRRREAFFGQGTRLTVV.

The J gene is TRBJ1-2, the V gene TRBV10-2; 11 bases align to TRBD1. From germline, CDR1 is WSHSY and CDR2 SAAADI. The CDR3 totals 15 residues. Trimming removed 3 bases from V and 7 bases from J; junction bases left unmatched: 7. CDR3 in amino acids: CASSERLGTGGGYTF. CDR3 in DNA: TGCGCCAGCAGTGAAAGGTTGGGGACAGGGGGTGGCTACACCTTC.

V is TRBV7-2 and J is TRBJ2-3; 10 nucleotides align to TRBD2. CDR1 is SGHTA and CDR2 is FQGNSA in the germline V gene. V dropped 4 bases and J dropped 0; count of bases not matched to a gene: 7. This CDR3 spans 17 amino acids. This CDR3 reads CASSSIQRGGSTDTQYF. The DNA for the CDR3 is TGTGCCAGCAGCTCCATACAGCGGGGGGGTAGCACAGATACGCAGTATTTT.

The chain couples TRBV9 to TRBJ2-7; D is perhaps TRBD1 (6 bases). The CDR3 loop spans 14 amino acids. Trimming left V 4 bases short and J 2 bases short, with 13 bases between. The germline CDR1 and CDR2 sequences are SGDLS and YYNGEE. CDR3 DNA: TGTGCCAGCAGCTACCGGGACAACCCCTACGAGCAGTACTTC. Encoded protein: CASSYRDNPYEQYF.

This chain links TRBV7-4 with TRBJ2-3; 16 positions agree with TRBD2. The CDR3 totals 18 residues. The V segment lost 6 bases and the J segment 1 base; nucleotides outside the gene matches: 7. Germline values: CDR1 SGHVT, CDR2 SQSDAQ. The CDR3 DNA reads TGTGCCAGCAGACGCGGGACTAGCGGGGGGGCGGGCACAGATACGCAGTATTTT. It encodes CASRRGTSGGAGTDTQYF.

This chain uses TRBV2 with TRBJ1-6, with D hard to call. Germline V lookup: CDR1 SNHLY, CDR2 FYNNEI. The V end was cut by 7 bases, the J end by 0 bases, with 7 bases between. There are 14 residues in the CDR3. The CDR3 here is CASIVNSYNSPLHF. In DNA, the CDR3 is TGTGCCAGCATAGTGAACTCCTATAATTCACCCCTCCACTTT.

V is TRBV15 and J is TRBJ1-1; 7 bases match TRBD1. The CDR3 sequence is 15 residues long. The germline CDR1 and CDR2 sequences are LNHNV and YYDKDF (reference sequence). The V segment lost 3 bases and the J segment 1 base; nucleotides outside the gene matches: 5. CDR3 region: CATSRDRRTNTEAFF. The CDR3 coding sequence is TGTGCCACCAGCAGGGACAGGAGAACGAACACTGAAGCTTTCTTT.

This chain connects TRBV5-1 to TRBJ1-2, with D maybe TRBD1 (5 bases). V dropped 4 bases and J dropped 2 bases, with 15 bases sitting between them. The germline V gene has CDR1 SGHRS and CDR2 YFSETQ. The CDR3 has 15 amino acids. The CDR3 coding sequence is TGCGCCAGCAGCCTGCGGGGACGGATCAACTATGGCTACACCTTC. This encodes CASSLRGRINYGYTF.